This T cell receptor (beta chain) was profiled in a study of CD8 T cells in Susac syndrome. The germline gives CDR1 SEHNR, CDR2 FQNEAQ (reference sequence). The junction had 5 bases not matched to a gene; V was cut back by 5 bases and J by 9 bases. This CDR3 region has 13 residues. Reverse transcription used 0.5 to 1 ug RNA and random hexamers. TCRdb processed the immunoSEQ multiplex PCR reads anew with MiXCR; each CDR3 protein has one entry. The table has 120,000 or so distinct CDR3 sequences, about 94% seen once. Relapsing-remitting disease, either stable or active, was present in the treatment-naive patients who were the multiple sclerosis controls. Purification of the CD8+ and CD4+ T cells relied on negative isolation, and TEMRA cells underwent FACS enrichment.

The sequence came from a human donor with multiple sclerosis. This chain joins TRBV7-9 and TRBJ2-1, with 9 bases that match TRBD2. Sequencing was performed on CD4+ T cells from PBMCs. The chain's CDR3 is CASSPGLAPEQFF. The CDR3 nucleotides read TGTGCCAGCAGCCCGGGACTAGCTCCTGAGCAGTTCTTC.